This T cell receptor beta chain was found in a study of cytomegalovirus exposure and HLA in healthy donors. Germline V gene lookup returns CDR1 SGHRS and CDR2 YFSETQ. V was clipped by 3 bases and J by 8 bases; unmatched bases: 10. The CDR3 is made up of 14 amino acids. In the PCR, 60 Vbeta and 13 Jbeta primers were used. Clones were read by immunoSEQ multiplex PCR, and TCRdb kept only the in-frame ones, dropping some. The table has fewer than 80,000 clones, under 85% seen once; the top ten hold 8.5% to 14%. What was sequenced was PBMCs. This TCR derives from a woman aged 60 to 75 in good health and CMV-seropositive. The chain uses TRBV5-1 and TRBJ1-1; 7 positions match TRBD1. As DNA, the CDR3 is TGCGCCAGCAGCTCGGACGGTGGACAGGTGGAAGCTTTCTTT. Amino acid sequence: CASSSDGGQVEAFF.